One and the same sample provided the 8 T cell receptor beta chains below, sequenced in a study of cytomegalovirus exposure and HLA in healthy donors. 60 Vbeta and 13 Jbeta primers were used in PCR. Assay used: immunoSEQ multiplex PCR; TCRdb lists only in-frame clones, some missing. The table for this sample gives fewer than 110,000 clones. Sequences were obtained from PBMCs. The receptors were gathered from a man aged 35 to 55 in good health and CMV-seronegative.

V gene TRBV6-1 combines with J gene TRBJ1-1, with D possibly TRBD1 on 5 matching bases. V lost 1 base to trimming and J lost 0 bases, with 6 bases between them. Per the germline V gene, CDR1 is MNHNS and CDR2 is SASEGT. This CDR3 has 14 residues. The CDR3: CASSEGQMNTEAFF. The DNA for the CDR3 is TGTGCCAGCAGTGAAGGACAGATGAACACTGAAGCTTTCTTT.

The J gene is TRBJ2-7, the V gene TRBV29-1; 11 positions agree with TRBD2. V lost 5 bases to trimming and J lost 1 base; unmatched junction nucleotides: 7. Germline V gene lookup returns CDR1 SQVTM and CDR2 ANQGSEA. This CDR3 region has 15 residues. CDR3 DNA: TGCAGCGTTCACCTGACTAGCGGGATTTCCTACGAGCAGTACTTC. It specifies CSVHLTSGISYEQYF.

The CDR3 is CASRAHRGTGNQPQHF. CDR3 bases: TGTGCCAGCAGGGCCCACCGGGGAACTGGCAATCAGCCCCAGCATTTT. The rearrangement uses TRBV2 and TRBJ1-5; D is uncertain. V gave up 6 bases and J gave up 2 bases, with 17 bases separating them. Germline V gene sequence: CDR1 SNHLY, CDR2 FYNNEI. The CDR3 extends over 16 amino acids.

The V call is TRBV27, the J call TRBJ1-6, with a possible D match to TRBD1 (5 bases). This CDR3 has 13 amino acids. Trimming stripped 3 bases from V and 8 bases from J, with 8 bases between. Germline CDR1 is MNHEY and CDR2 is SMNVEV (reference sequence). For the CDR3, the DNA is TGTGCCAGCAGTTTTTCCAGGGATTCACCCCTCCACTTT. It specifies CASSFSRDSPLHF.

Notes on this clone: Other DNA sequences in the sample encode the same CDR3. V gene TRBV10-3 combines with J gene TRBJ1-1; D might be TRBD1 (6 bases). V was shortened by 5 bases and J by 4 bases, with 17 bases between the two germline ends. CDR3 size: 15 residues. Germline V lookup: CDR1 ENHRY, CDR2 SYGVKD. CDR3 bases: TGTGCCATCAGTTTATTGGGGGGGGCTGGCACTGAAGCTTTCTTT. Its translation: CAISLLGGAGTEAFF.

V gene TRBV6-1 combines with J gene TRBJ2-3; TRBD2 agrees at 10 bases. The germline gives CDR1 MNHNS, CDR2 SASEGT. After removal of 2 bases from V and 1 base from J, the junction contained 6 bases not matched to a gene. This CDR3 is 17 amino acids long. The CDR3 reads CASSESVAGGRTDTQYF. The DNA for the CDR3 is TGTGCCAGCAGTGAATCAGTAGCGGGGGGACGCACAGATACGCAGTATTTT.

The chain joins TRBV4-1 to TRBJ2-2; D is perhaps TRBD2 (6 bases). The ends were cut back, 5 bases at V and 5 bases at J, with 18 bases in the middle. Germline lookup yields CDR1 MGHRA and CDR2 YSYEKL. This CDR3 region has 16 residues. The CDR3 protein is CASSYRGRPSTGELFF. In nucleotides, the CDR3 is TGCGCCAGCAGCTATCGAGGGAGGCCGAGTACCGGGGAGCTGTTTTTT.

The chain joins TRBV6-6 to TRBJ2-1; tentatively, D is TRBD2 (6 bases). V was clipped by 1 base and J by 10 bases, with 11 bases between them. The CDR3 has 13 residues. The germline V gene has CDR1 MNHNY and CDR2 SVGAGI (reference sequence). In DNA, the CDR3 is TGTGCCAGCAGTTACTTGGACGCGGGAGAGCAGTTCTTC. Translating gives CASSYLDAGEQFF.